This paragraph reports one TCR beta chain. The antigen is not known. This entry is derived from a study of T-cell memory formation after mild COVID-19. Constant-segment-primed 5'RACE gave TCR alpha and TCR beta cDNA libraries with sample barcodes and UMIs. TCRdb processed the 5' RACE reads anew with MiXCR; each CDR3 protein has one entry. The sample lists about 82,000 distinct CDR3 sequences, 9.5% to 15% seen once, with 41% in the top ten. The study, taken as a whole, reports: Contracting CD4+ clones were located mainly in CM and EM, and CD8+ clones in EMRA.

Deletions cut 4 bases from V and 1 base from J, with 10 bases between. Germline V gene sequence: CDR1 SGHTA, CDR2 FQGNSA. The CDR3 is 14 amino acids. Specimen: PBMCs or a T cell subset sorted from them (not recorded which). The clonotype was recovered from a man aged 18 to 29 who had mild COVID-19 (a few samples of this study predate the infection). Cell type and time point are not known. The J gene is TRBJ1-1, the V gene TRBV7-2; D uncertain. CDR3 nucleotide sequence: TGTGCCAGCAGCTGGGCGGGGAGGAACACTGAAGCTTTCTTT. Protein sequence: CASSWAGRNTEAFF.